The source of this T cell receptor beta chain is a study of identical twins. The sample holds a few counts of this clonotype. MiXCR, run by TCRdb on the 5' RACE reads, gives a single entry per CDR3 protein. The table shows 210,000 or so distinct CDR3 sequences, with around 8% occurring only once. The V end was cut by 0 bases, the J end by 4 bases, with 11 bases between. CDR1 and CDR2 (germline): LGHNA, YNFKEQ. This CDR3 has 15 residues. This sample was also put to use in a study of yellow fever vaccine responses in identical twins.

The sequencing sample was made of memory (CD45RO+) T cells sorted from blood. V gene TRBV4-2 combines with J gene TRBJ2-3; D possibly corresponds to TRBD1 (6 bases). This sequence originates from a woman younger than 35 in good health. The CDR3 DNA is TGTGCCAGCAGCCAAGATCAGGGGCGCGCAGATACGCAGTATTTT. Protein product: CASSQDQGRADTQYF.